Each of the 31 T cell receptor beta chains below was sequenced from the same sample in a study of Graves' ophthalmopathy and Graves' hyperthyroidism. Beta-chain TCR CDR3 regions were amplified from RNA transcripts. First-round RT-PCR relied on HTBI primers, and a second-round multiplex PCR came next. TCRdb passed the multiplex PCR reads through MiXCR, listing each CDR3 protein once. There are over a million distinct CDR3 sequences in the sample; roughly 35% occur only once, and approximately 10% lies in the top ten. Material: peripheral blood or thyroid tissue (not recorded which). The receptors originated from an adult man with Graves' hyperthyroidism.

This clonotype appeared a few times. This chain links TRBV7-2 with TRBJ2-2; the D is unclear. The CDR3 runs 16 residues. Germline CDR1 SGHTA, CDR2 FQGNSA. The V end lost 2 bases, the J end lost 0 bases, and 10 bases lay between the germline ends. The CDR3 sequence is CASSLSSYSNTGELFF. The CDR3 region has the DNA TGTGCCAGCAGCTTAAGTTCATATTCGAACACCGGGGAGCTGTTTTTT.

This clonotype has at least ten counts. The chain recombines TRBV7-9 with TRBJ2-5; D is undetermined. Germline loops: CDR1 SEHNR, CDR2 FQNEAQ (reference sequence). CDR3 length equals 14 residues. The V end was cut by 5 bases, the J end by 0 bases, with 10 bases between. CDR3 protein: CASSASEHQETQYF. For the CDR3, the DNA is TGTGCCAGCAGCGCATCCGAACACCAAGAGACCCAGTACTTC.

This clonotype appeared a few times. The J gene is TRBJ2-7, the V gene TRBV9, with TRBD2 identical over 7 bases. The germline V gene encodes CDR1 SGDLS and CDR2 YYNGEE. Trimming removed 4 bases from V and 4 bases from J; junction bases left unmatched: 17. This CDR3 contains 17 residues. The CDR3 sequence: CASSTSVSTSGIYEQYF. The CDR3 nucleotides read TGTGCCAGCAGCACTAGCGTGTCGACGAGTGGGATTTACGAGCAGTACTTC.

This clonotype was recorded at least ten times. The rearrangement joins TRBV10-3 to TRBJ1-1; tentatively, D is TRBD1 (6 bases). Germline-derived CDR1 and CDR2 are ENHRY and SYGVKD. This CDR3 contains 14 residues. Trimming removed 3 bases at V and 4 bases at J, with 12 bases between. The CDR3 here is CAISETGKVTEAFF. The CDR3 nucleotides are TGTGCCATCAGTGAAACAGGGAAGGTCACTGAAGCTTTCTTT.

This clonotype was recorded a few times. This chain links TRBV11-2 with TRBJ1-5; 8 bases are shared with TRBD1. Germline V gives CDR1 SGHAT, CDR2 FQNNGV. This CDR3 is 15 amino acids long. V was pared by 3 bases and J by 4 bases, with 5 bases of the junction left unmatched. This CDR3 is CASSLQGALNQPQHF. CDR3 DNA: TGTGCCAGCAGCTTGCAGGGGGCGTTAAATCAGCCCCAGCATTTT.

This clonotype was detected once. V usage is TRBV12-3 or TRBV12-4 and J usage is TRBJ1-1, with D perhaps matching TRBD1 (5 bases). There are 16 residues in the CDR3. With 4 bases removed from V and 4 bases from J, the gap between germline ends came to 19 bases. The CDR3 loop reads CASSYKRGRLSTEAFF. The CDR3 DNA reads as TGTGCCAGCAGTTACAAACGGGGCCGGTTGAGCACTGAAGCTTTCTTT.

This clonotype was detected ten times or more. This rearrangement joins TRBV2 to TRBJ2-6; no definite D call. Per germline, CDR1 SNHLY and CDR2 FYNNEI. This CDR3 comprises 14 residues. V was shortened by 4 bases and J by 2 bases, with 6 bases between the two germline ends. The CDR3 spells CASSGFTGANVLTF. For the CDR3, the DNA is TGTGCCAGCAGTGGGTTCACTGGGGCCAACGTCCTGACTTTC.

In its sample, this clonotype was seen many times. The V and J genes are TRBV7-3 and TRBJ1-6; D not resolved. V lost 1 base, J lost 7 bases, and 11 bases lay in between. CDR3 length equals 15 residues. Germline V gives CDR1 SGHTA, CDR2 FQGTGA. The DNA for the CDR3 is TGTGCCAGCAGCTTAAGTGCGGGTCGAAATTCACCCCTCCACTTT. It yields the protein CASSLSAGRNSPLHF.

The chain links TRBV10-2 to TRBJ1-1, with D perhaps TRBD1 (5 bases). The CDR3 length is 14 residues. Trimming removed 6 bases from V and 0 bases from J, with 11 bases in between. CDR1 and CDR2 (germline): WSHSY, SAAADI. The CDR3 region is CASREEDMNTEAFF. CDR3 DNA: TGCGCCAGCAGAGAGGAGGACATGAACACTGAAGCTTTCTTT.

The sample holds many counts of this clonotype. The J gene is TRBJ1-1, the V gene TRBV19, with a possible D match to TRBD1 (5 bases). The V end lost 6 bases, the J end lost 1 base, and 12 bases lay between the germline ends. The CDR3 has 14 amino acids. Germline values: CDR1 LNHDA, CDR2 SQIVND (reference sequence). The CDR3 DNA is TGTGCCAGTAGGTGGACAAAAACGAACACTGAAGCTTTCTTT. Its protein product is CASRWTKTNTEAFF.

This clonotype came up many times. This chain's CDR3 is CASRPGTVYEQYF. CDR3 nucleotide sequence: TGCGCCAGCAGGCCCGGGACAGTCTACGAGCAGTACTTC. J is TRBJ2-7 and V is TRBV10-2; 7 positions agree with TRBD1. The CDR3 has 13 residues. Per germline, CDR1 WSHSY and CDR2 SAAADI. V gave up 6 bases and J gave up 3 bases; unmatched junction bases: 5.

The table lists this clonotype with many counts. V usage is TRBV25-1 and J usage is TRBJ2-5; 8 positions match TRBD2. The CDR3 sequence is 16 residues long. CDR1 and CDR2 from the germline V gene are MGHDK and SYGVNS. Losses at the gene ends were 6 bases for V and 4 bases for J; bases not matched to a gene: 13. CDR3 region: CASRALAGYSGETQYF. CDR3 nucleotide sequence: TGTGCCAGCAGAGCATTAGCGGGATACTCTGGAGAGACCCAGTACTTC.

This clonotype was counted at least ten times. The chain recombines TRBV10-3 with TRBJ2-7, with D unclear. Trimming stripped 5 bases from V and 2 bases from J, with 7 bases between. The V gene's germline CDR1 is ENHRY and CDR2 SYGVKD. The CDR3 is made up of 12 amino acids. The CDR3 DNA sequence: TGTGCCATCAGTACCGAAGCCTACGAGCAGTACTTC. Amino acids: CAISTEAYEQYF.

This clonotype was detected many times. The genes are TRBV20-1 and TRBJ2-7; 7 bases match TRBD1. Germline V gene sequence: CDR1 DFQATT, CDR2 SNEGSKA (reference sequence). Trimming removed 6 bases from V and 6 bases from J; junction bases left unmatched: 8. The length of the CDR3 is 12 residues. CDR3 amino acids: CSAPGTVIEQYF. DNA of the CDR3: TGCAGTGCGCCCGGGACAGTAATCGAGCAGTACTTC.

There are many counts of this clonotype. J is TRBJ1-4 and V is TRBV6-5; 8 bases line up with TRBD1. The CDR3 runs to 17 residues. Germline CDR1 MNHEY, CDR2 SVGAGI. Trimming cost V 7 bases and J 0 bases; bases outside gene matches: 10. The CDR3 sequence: CASIRTGRFATNEKLFF. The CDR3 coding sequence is TGTGCCAGCATCCGGACAGGGCGATTTGCAACTAATGAAAAACTGTTTTTT.

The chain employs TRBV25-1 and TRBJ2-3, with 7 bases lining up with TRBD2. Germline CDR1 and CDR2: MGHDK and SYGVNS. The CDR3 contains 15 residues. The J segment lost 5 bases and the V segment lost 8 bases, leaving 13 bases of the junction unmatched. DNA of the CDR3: TGTGCCAGCGTTGTTCTCGGGAGGCGCGTAGATACGCAGTATTTT. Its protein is CASVVLGRRVDTQYF.

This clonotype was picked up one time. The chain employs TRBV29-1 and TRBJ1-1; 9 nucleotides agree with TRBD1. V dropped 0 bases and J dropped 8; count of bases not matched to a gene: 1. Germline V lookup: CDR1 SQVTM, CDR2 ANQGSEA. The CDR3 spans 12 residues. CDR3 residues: CSVEEGTGEAFF. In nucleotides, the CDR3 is TGCAGCGTTGAAGAGGGGACAGGGGAAGCTTTCTTT.

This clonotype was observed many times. CDR3 amino acids: CASSGGVYETQYF. In DNA, the CDR3 is TGTGCCAGCAGTGGGGGGGTTTACGAGACCCAGTACTTC. The rearrangement uses TRBV2 and TRBJ2-5; TRBD2 is a possible D gene (6 bases). The CDR3 runs 13 residues. The germline V gene has CDR1 SNHLY and CDR2 FYNNEI. V was pared by 4 bases and J by 5 bases, with 11 bases between.

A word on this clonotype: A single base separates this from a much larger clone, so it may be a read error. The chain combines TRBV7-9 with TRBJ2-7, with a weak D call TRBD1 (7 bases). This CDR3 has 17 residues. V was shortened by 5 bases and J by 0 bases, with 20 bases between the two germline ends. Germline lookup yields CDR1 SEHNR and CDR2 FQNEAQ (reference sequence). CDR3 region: CASSDEGASANSYEQYF. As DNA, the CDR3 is TGTGCCAGCAGCGACGAGGGGGCTAGCGCCAACTCCTACGAGCAGTACTTC.

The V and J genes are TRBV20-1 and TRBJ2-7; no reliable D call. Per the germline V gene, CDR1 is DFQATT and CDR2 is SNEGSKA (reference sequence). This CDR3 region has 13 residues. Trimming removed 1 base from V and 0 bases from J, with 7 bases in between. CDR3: CSARVVDSYEQYF. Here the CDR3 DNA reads TGCAGTGCTAGAGTTGTAGACTCCTACGAGCAGTACTTC.

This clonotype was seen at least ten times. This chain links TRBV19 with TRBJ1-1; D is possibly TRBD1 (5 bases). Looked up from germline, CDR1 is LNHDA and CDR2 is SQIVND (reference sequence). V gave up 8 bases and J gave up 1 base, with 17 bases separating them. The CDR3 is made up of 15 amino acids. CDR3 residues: CASAFIRASNTEAFF. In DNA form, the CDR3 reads TGTGCCAGTGCCTTCATCAGGGCGTCGAACACTGAAGCTTTCTTT.

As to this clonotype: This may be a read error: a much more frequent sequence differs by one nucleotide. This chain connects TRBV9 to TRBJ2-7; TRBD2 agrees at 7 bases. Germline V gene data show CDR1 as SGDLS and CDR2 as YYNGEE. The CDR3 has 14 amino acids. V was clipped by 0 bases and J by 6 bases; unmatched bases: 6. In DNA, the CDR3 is TGTGCCAGCAGCGTAGACGGTAGCGGGCGCGAGCAGTACTTC. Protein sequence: CASSVDGSGREQYF.

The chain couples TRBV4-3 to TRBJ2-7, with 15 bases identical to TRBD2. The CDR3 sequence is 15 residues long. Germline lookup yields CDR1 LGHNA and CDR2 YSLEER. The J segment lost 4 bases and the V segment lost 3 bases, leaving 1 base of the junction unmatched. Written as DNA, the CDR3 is TGCGCCAGCAGCCACGGACTAGCGGGAGGGTACGAGCAGTACTTC. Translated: CASSHGLAGGYEQYF.

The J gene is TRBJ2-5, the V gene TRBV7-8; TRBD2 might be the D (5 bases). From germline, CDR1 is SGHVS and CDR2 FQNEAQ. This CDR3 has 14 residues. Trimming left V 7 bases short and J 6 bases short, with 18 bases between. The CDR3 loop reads CASIEGSASQTQYF. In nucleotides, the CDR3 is TGTGCCAGCATCGAGGGAAGCGCAAGTCAGACCCAGTACTTC. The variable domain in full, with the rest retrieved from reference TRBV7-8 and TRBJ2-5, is GAGVSQSPRYKVAKRGQDVALRCDPISGHVSLFWYQQALGQGPEFLTYFQNEAQLDKSGLPSDRFFAERPEGSVSTLKIQRTQQEDSAVYLCASIEGSASQTQYFGPGTRLLVL.

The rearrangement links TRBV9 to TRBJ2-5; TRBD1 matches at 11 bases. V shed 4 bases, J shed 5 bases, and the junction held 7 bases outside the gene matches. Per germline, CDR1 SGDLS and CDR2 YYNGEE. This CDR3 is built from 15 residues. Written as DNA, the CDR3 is TGTGCCAGCAGCCTCTGGACAGGGGGCAGGGAGACCCAGTACTTC. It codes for CASSLWTGGRETQYF.

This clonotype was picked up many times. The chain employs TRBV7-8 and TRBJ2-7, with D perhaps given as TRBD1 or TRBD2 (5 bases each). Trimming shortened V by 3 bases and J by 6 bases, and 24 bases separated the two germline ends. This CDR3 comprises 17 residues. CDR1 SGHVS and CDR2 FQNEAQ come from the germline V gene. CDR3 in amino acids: CASSFPLSRSGRAEQYF. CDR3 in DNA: TGTGCCAGCAGCTTCCCCCTGAGTCGGTCAGGGAGAGCCGAGCAGTACTTC.

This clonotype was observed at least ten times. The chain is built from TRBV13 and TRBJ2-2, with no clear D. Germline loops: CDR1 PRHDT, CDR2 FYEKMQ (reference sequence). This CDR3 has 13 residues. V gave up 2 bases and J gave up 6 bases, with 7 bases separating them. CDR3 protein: CASSLSSPGELFF. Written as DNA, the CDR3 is TGTGCCAGCAGCTTATCGTCACCCGGGGAGCTGTTTTTT.

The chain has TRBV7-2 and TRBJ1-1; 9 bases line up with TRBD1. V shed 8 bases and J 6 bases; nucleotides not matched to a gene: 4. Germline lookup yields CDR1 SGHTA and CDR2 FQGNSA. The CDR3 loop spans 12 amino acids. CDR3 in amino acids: CASRTGESEAFF. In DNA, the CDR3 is TGTGCCAGCCGGACAGGGGAATCTGAAGCTTTCTTT.

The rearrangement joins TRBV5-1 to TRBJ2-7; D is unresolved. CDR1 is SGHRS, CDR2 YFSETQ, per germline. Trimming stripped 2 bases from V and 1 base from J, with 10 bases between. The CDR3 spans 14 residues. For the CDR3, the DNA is TGCGCCAGCAGCTTAAGGAAAACTTCCTACGAGCAGTACTTC. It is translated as CASSLRKTSYEQYF.

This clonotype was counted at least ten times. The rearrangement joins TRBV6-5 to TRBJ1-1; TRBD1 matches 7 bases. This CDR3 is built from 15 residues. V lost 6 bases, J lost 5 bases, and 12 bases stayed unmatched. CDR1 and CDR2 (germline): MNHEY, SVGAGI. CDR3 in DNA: TGTGCCAGCAGGAGGGGGACAGCCGGGGGGACTGAAGCTTTCTTT. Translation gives CASRRGTAGGTEAFF.

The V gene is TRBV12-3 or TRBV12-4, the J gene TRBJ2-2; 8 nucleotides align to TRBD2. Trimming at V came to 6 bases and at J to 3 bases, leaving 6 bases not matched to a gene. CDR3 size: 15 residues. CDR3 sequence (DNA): TGTGCCAGCAGCACCGGGACTAGTGACACCGGGGAGCTGTTTTTT. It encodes CASSTGTSDTGELFF.